Here is one T cell receptor (beta chain) with its context. Its specificity is not known. The data are from a study of OX40 agonist ivuxolimab in advanced cancers. The overall study: Ivuxolimab, an antibody acting as an agonist of OX40 (CD134), was used to treat patients. The study's findings and limits: CD8+ T cells showed, on average, more clonal expansion than CD4+ cells.

The CDR3 extends over 16 amino acids. V shed 6 bases, J shed 6 bases, and the junction held 12 bases outside the gene matches. CDR1 and CDR2 (germline): SGHAT, FQNNGV. Sequencing used immunoSEQ multiplex PCR; TCRdb keeps in-frame clones, though not all of them. The sample holds 60,000 to 80,000 clones, more than 65% seen once. The sample here was CD4+ or CD8+ T cells sorted from blood, taken in a trial of the OX40 agonist ivuxolimab. V is TRBV11-2 and J is TRBJ2-2; 8 nucleotides line up with TRBD2. This clonotype was sampled from an adult with an advanced solid tumor such as melanoma, head and neck, liver or kidney cancer. The CDR3: CASSPGRTSQSGELFF. The CDR3 nucleotides read TGTGCCAGCAGTCCCGGGAGGACTAGCCAATCCGGGGAGCTGTTTTTT.